These T cell receptor beta chains were read from a single sample in a study of cytomegalovirus exposure and HLA in healthy donors. TCRdb's table, derived via immunoSEQ multiplex PCR, lists solely in-frame clones and lacks some. The sample yields 150,000 or so clones, around four fifths seen once. The sequencing input was PBMCs. All receptors derive from a woman under 40 in good health and CMV-seronegative. Both conserved end residues are trimmed from each CDR3. Only some rows state a clone size, as once, few, many or a class for expanded clones.

TRBJ1-3 | TRBV11-2 | few | ASSLDRYSGNTIY
TRBJ1-5 | TRBV4-2 | NA | ASSQGTGDNQPQH
TRBJ1-1 | TRBV6-5 | NA | ASRNTAKAF
TRBJ1-4 | TRBV6-5 | NA | ASIISGGTNEKLF
TRBJ1-3 | TRBV6-1 | NA | ASSEGTGGGNTIY
TRBJ1-1 | TRBV5-1 | NA | ASSLVQGTLNTEAF
TRBJ1-2 | TRBV6-6 | NA | ASYTGRVNYGYT
TRBJ2-5 | TRBV4-2 | NA | ASSQTGFSY
TRBJ1-6 | TRBV6-6 | NA | AAAVDSSYNSPLH
TRBJ1-5 | TRBV19 | NA | ASSTRTNYQPQH
TRBJ2-7 | TRBV28 | NA | ASTSGTHSYEQY
TRBJ1-1 | TRBV5-4 | once | ASSLGGTGFSEAF
TRBJ2-1 | TRBV27 | NA | ASSSTRLGGNEQF
TRBJ1-5 | TRBV7-2 | NA | ASSSTGGLRPQH
TRBJ1-3 | TRBV10-3 | NA | AISESGGRGNRGNTIY
TRBJ2-7 | TRBV5-6 | few | ASIGTGGPYEQY
TRBJ2-7 | TRBV6-5 | NA | ASGSGSYEQY
TRBJ1-5 | TRBV28 | NA | ASSYPGGQGNQPQH
TRBJ2-2 | TRBV28 | NA | ASVGQGPLRGELF
TRBJ2-7 | TRBV29-1 | NA | SVITGVNLYEQY
TRBJ1-2 | TRBV5-4 | NA | ASSKGQGLYT
TRBJ2-5 | TRBV5-8 | NA | ASSPHPGTQY
TRBJ1-2 | TRBV6-6 | NA | ASSSLGGMYGYT
TRBJ1-5 | TRBV4-2 | NA | ASSQETGGNQPQH
TRBJ1-5 | TRBV6-5 | NA | ASSHRFGNQPQH
TRBJ1-2 | TRBV2 | few | ASSEALRTGEGRNYGYT
TRBJ1-1 | TRBV5-1 | NA | ASSSGQGTEAF
TRBJ2-5 | TRBV14 | NA | ASSQVPTREETQY
TRBJ1-1 | TRBV27 | NA | ASSFAGGIEAF
TRBJ2-1 | TRBV7-9 | NA | ASSPRVAGGLNDEQF
TRBJ1-1 | TRBV2 | NA | ASSGGTGSRSIPRAF
TRBJ2-2 | TRBV5-1 | NA | ASSLGQGTGELF
TRBJ2-5 | TRBV2 | NA | ASSDRSGGATQY
TRBJ1-2 | TRBV7-9 | NA | ASSIVGEGDYGYT
TRBJ2-3 | TRBV29-1 | NA | SVEDPLAGPTDTQY
TRBJ2-5 | TRBV30 | NA | AWTGVVETQY
TRBJ2-2 | TRBV11-2 | NA | ASSLKAGGANTGELF
TRBJ2-2 | TRBV5-1 | NA | ASSLAQGHTGELF
TRBJ2-1 | TRBV5-8 | few | ASSLRTSGGTSEQF
TRBJ1-1 | TRBV10-3 | NA | AIGRQDNTEAF
TRBJ2-2 | TRBV30 | NA | AWSLSVVELF
TRBJ1-2 | TRBV5-1 | once | ASSLMAGDGYT
TRBJ1-1 | TRBV10-3 | few | AISESRDRAEAF
TRBJ1-3 | TRBV7-9 | NA | SSSTRTPGGGNTIY
TRBJ1-5 | TRBV19 | NA | ASSMAGRQPQH
TRBJ2-7 | TRBV6-1 | NA | ASTTDTYEQY
TRBJ1-2 | TRBV5-1 | NA | ASSLPGKGGYT
TRBJ1-4 | TRBV7-9 | NA | ASSFEGVGGEKLF
TRBJ2-3 | TRBV28 | NA | ASSSGGPTDTQY
TRBJ1-1 | TRBV9 | NA | ASSEGTMLNTEAF
TRBJ1-3 | TRBV19 | NA | ASRSVASGNTIY